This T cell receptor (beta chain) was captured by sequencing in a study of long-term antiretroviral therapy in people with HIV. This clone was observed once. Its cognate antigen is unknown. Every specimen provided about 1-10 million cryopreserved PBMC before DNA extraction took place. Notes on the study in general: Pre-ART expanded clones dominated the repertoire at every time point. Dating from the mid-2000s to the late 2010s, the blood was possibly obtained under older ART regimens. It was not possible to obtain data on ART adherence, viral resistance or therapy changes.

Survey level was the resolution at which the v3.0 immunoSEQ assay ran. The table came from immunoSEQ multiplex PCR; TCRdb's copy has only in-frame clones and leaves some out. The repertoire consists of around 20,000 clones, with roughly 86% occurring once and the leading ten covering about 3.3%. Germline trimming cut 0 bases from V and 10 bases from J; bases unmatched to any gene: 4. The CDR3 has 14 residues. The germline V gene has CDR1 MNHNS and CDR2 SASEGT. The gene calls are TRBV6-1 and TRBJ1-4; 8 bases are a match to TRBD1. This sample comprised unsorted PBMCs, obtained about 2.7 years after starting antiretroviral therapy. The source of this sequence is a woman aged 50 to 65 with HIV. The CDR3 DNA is TGTGCCAGCAGTGAAGCCGGGACAGGACTAAAACTGTTTTTT. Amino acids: CASSEAGTGLKLFF.